The present T cell receptor beta chain was sequenced within a study of shared clonotypes between healthy human individuals. About the study: The donors, a couple of women and three men, were aged 18 to 49.

Points from the study as a whole: Generation probabilities of non-shared clonotypes were lower (relative to those shared by all four donors).

The CDR3 is made up of 17 amino acids. CDR1 is MNHEY, CDR2 SMNVEV, per germline (reference sequence). The V gene lost 5 bases and the J gene lost 2 bases, with 19 bases spanning the gap. With regard to this clone: Antigen specificity is unknown.

Assay used: immunoSEQ multiplex PCR; TCRdb lists only in-frame clones, some missing. The table includes approximately 2.5 million clones, 80% to 95% detected once. V usage is TRBV27 and J usage is TRBJ2-1, with unresolved D. The sample was naive CD4+ T cells from PBMCs. As for subset: CD45RA+ positively selected. The receptor was derived from a man in his late teens or twenties in good health. Some clones in this sample may be carry-over from other donors' samples. CDR3 DNA: TGTGCCAGCAGTCCCTCCTATACGCCGACGACCTACAATGAGCAGTTCTTC. This codes for CASSPSYTPTTYNEQFF.